The 22 T cell receptor beta chains reported below all come from one sample, sequenced in a study of blood T cells in healthy people across ages. Primers used in a second PCR of roughly 7 to 11 cycles were a sample-barcoded 5' primer and a J-beta primer mix. TCRdb analysed the 5' RACE reads with MiXCR anew, one entry per CDR3 protein. The table has about 690,000 distinct CDR3 sequences, 40% to 45% seen once. Sequenced sample: blood. Receptors were obtained from a man older than 75 in good health.

The chain uses TRBV14 and TRBJ2-5; D gene unclear. CDR1 is SGHDN, CDR2 FVKESK, per germline. The CDR3 runs to 13 residues. The V end was cut by 1 base, the J end by 4 bases, with 7 bases between. DNA for the CDR3: TGTGCCAGCAGCCAAGGGCCCCTAGAGACCCAGTACTTC. Its protein is CASSQGPLETQYF.

This chain joins TRBV6-1 and TRBJ1-2, with a weak D call TRBD1 (5 bases). V dropped 6 bases and J dropped 10 bases, with 24 bases sitting between them. The CDR3 extends over 15 amino acids. Germline-derived CDR1 and CDR2 are MNHNS and SASEGT. CDR3 coding DNA: TGTGCCAGCAGAACCACTCATGAGGGTTTCAGGGACTACACCTTC. It codes for CASRTTHEGFRDYTF.

A word on this clonotype: A much larger clone differs by one base, so this may be a read error. The rearrangement links TRBV29-1 to TRBJ2-1; D is undetermined. The tail of the sequence fits TRBJ2-7 better, so the J call may be wrong. From germline, CDR1 is SQVTM and CDR2 ANQGSEA. The CDR3 is 14 residues long. The CDR3 DNA reads TGCAGCGTTGTTGGGGTTAGCTCCTACAATGAGCAGTACTTC. Amino acids: CSVVGVSSYNEQYF.

This clonotype was picked up many times. V is TRBV7-2 and J is TRBJ2-5; D possibly uses TRBD1 or TRBD2 (6 bases each). CDR1 is SGHTA, CDR2 FQGNSA, per germline. V shed 2 bases and J shed 2 bases, with 15 bases lying between them. CDR3 length: 16 amino acids. The DNA of the CDR3 is TGTGCCAGCAGCTTATCCTCAGGGGCGGGACAAGAGACCCAGTACTTC. Protein sequence: CASSLSSGAGQETQYF.

The CDR3 DNA reads TGTGCCAGCAGCTTAGGGGCGGGGGCCGTCTACAATGAGCAGTTCTTC. Protein product: CASSLGAGAVYNEQFF. The chain combines TRBV7-2 with TRBJ2-1; a possible D gene is TRBD2 (7 bases). CDR1 is SGHTA and CDR2 is FQGNSA in the germline V gene. V was pared by 1 base and J by 3 bases, with 13 bases between. This CDR3 contains 16 residues.

With regard to this clonotype: Being one base from a much bigger clone, this may be a read error. The CDR3 loop reads CSARDIPRSHNEQYF. Here the CDR3 DNA reads TGCAGTGCTAGAGATATCCCGCGGAGCCACAATGAGCAGTACTTC. The chain has TRBV20-1 and TRBJ2-5; unclear D gene. CDR3 length: 15 amino acids. Between the trimmed V and J ends, which lost 0 bases and 11 bases, there was a span of 22 bases. Germline lookup yields CDR1 DFQATT and CDR2 SNEGSKA (reference sequence).

The chain couples TRBV4-3 to TRBJ1-2; 8 bases line up with TRBD1. The CDR3 loop spans 18 amino acids. CDR1 LGHNA and CDR2 YSLEER come from the germline V gene. With 0 bases clipped from V and 1 base from J, the junction kept 10 bases outside the gene matches. The CDR3 loop reads CASSQDRGQALVNYGYTF. Written as DNA, the CDR3 is TGCGCCAGCAGCCAAGATCGGGGACAGGCTCTTGTTAACTATGGCTACACCTTC.

This sequence joins TRBV28 and TRBJ1-2, with 7 bases identical to TRBD1. The CDR3 consists of 12 residues. V was pared by 7 bases and J by 7 bases, with 6 bases of the junction left unmatched. Germline loops: CDR1 MDHEN, CDR2 SYDVKM. The CDR3 DNA reads as TGTGCCAGCAAGACAGGGTCGCGTGGCTACACCTTC. It codes for CASKTGSRGYTF.

This clonotype was counted a few times. The CDR3 sequence is CASSQLYWDEQYF. In nucleotides, the CDR3 is TGTGCCAGCAGCCAATTGTACTGGGACGAGCAGTACTTC. The chain carries TRBV3-1 and TRBJ2-7; D not resolved. This CDR3 is 13 amino acids long. CDR1 is LGHDT and CDR2 is YNNKEL in the germline V gene (reference sequence). With 2 bases removed from V and 5 bases from J, the gap between germline ends came to 10 bases.

The rearrangement links TRBV7-2 to TRBJ2-7, with 8 nucleotides matching TRBD2. Germline V gene sequence: CDR1 SGHTA, CDR2 FQGNSA. This CDR3 spans 14 amino acids. V was pared by 5 bases and J by 7 bases, with 10 bases of the junction left unmatched. The CDR3 DNA reads TGTGCCAGCAGCGCCCACGGGGGGGTCAATGAGCAGTACTTC. Its translation: CASSAHGGVNEQYF.

The chain has TRBV18 and TRBJ1-2; TRBD1 aligns across 7 bases. This CDR3 region has 17 residues. The germline gives CDR1 KGHSH, CDR2 LQKENI. The J segment lost 0 bases and the V segment lost 0 bases, leaving 7 bases of the junction unmatched. CDR3 in DNA: TGTGCCAGCTCACCACCATCGACAGGGTTAGCTAACTATGGCTACACCTTC. It translates to CASSPPSTGLANYGYTF.

This clonotype was seen ten or more times. This sequence joins TRBV6-2 or TRBV6-3 and TRBJ1-5; TRBD1 might be the D (5 bases). Trimming shortened V by 8 bases and J by 6 bases, and 17 bases separated the two germline ends. Germline-derived CDR1 and CDR2 are MNHEY and SVGEGT. This CDR3 has 14 residues. Here the CDR3 reads CASSAGSLFQPQHF. The CDR3 nucleotides read TGTGCCAGCTCGGCAGGGTCGCTTTTTCAGCCCCAGCATTTT.

This chain joins TRBV20-1 and TRBJ2-3; the D gene is possibly TRBD2 (6 bases). V was clipped by 0 bases and J by 5 bases, with 12 bases between them. Germline CDR1 and CDR2: DFQATT and SNEGSKA (reference sequence). The CDR3 loop spans 14 amino acids. CDR3 region: CSAREAGGIDTQYF. CDR3 in DNA: TGCAGTGCTAGAGAGGCAGGAGGGATAGATACGCAGTATTTT.

This chain uses TRBV14 with TRBJ1-2, with a weak D call TRBD1 (5 bases). Germline lookup yields CDR1 SGHDN and CDR2 FVKESK. The CDR3 covers 13 residues. Trimming left V 1 base short and J 8 bases short, with 11 bases between. Here the CDR3 DNA reads TGTGCCAGCAGCCAAGCCCGCGGGGACGGCTACACCTTC. The encoded protein is CASSQARGDGYTF. Together with reference TRBV14 and TRBJ1-2, the CDR3 gives the full variable domain: EAGVTQFPSHSVIEKGQTVTLRCDPISGHDNLYWYRRVMGKEIKFLLHFVKESKQDESGMPNNRFLAERTGGTYSTLKVQPAELEDSGVYFCASSQARGDGYTFGSGTRLTVV.

The rearrangement links TRBV7-9 to TRBJ1-5, with no clear D. V was cut by 5 bases and J by 9 bases, with 17 bases left in between. This CDR3 has 14 residues. Germline V lookup: CDR1 SEHNR, CDR2 FQNEAQ (reference sequence). The CDR3 reads CASSPDRLGGPQHF. The CDR3 DNA is TGTGCCAGCAGCCCTGACCGTCTTGGTGGGCCCCAGCATTTT.

This clonotype was seen only a few times. V is TRBV27 and J is TRBJ2-7; no definite D call. V was trimmed by 8 bases and J by 0 bases, leaving 17 bases between them. Germline V lookup: CDR1 MNHEY, CDR2 SMNVEV (reference sequence). CDR3 size: 15 residues. The CDR3 loop is CASSLRVVGSYEQYF. In DNA form, the CDR3 reads TGTGCCAGCTCACTCCGGGTTGTTGGCTCCTACGAGCAGTACTTC.

This clonotype has only a few counts. The chain recombines TRBV2 with TRBJ2-1, with 8 bases identical to TRBD1. This CDR3 comprises 14 residues. V was clipped by 6 bases and J by 8 bases; unmatched bases: 9. Germline CDR1 is SNHLY and CDR2 is FYNNEI. The CDR3 loop is CASREGTGGDEQFF. The CDR3 DNA reads as TGTGCCAGCAGGGAGGGGACAGGAGGGGATGAGCAGTTCTTC.

This clonotype was seen many times. The chain links TRBV7-2 to TRBJ2-5; D is uncertain. The CDR3 extends over 12 amino acids. CDR1 SGHTA and CDR2 FQGNSA come from the germline V gene. V was trimmed by 6 bases and J by 0 bases, leaving 5 bases between them. The CDR3 region is CASSLNQETQYF. The CDR3 DNA sequence: TGTGCCAGCAGTTTAAACCAAGAGACCCAGTACTTC.

The chain links TRBV15 to TRBJ2-1, with D possibly matching TRBD1 (6 bases). Trimming removed 2 bases from V and 6 bases from J, with 11 bases in between. From germline, CDR1 is LNHNV and CDR2 YYDKDF (reference sequence). This CDR3 contains 14 residues. CDR3 DNA sequence: TGTGCCACCAGCAGAACCACAGGGTCCAATGAGCAGTTCTTC. It translates to CATSRTTGSNEQFF.

The rearrangement joins TRBV5-1 to TRBJ2-5, with 10 bases fitting TRBD1. Germline V gene data show CDR1 as SGHRS and CDR2 as YFSETQ. V dropped 3 bases and J dropped 11; count of bases not matched to a gene: 13. This CDR3 has 15 residues. The CDR3 sequence is CASSSPWTGGHEQYF. The CDR3 DNA reads TGCGCCAGCAGCTCACCGTGGACAGGGGGGCATGAGCAGTACTTC.

The rearrangement uses TRBV20-1 and TRBJ2-4, with 13 positions matching TRBD2. The J call may be incorrect, as the DNA end agrees better with TRBJ2-5. Germline V lookup: CDR1 DFQATT, CDR2 SNEGSKA (reference sequence). This CDR3 is built from 17 residues. CDR3 DNA sequence: TGCAGTGCTACCCGGACTAGCGGGGGCCGCTTCCAAGAGACCCAGTACTTC. Translating gives CSATRTSGGRFQETQYF.

This clonotype showed up many times. The chain couples TRBV4-3 to TRBJ2-3, with D tentatively TRBD2 (6 bases). V was shortened by 8 bases and J by 1 base, with 16 bases between the two germline ends. CDR3 size: 15 residues. From germline, CDR1 is LGHNA and CDR2 YSLEER. The CDR3 loop reads CASGPYGSGTDTQYF. The CDR3 DNA sequence: TGCGCCAGCGGGCCTTACGGGAGTGGCACAGATACGCAGTATTTT.